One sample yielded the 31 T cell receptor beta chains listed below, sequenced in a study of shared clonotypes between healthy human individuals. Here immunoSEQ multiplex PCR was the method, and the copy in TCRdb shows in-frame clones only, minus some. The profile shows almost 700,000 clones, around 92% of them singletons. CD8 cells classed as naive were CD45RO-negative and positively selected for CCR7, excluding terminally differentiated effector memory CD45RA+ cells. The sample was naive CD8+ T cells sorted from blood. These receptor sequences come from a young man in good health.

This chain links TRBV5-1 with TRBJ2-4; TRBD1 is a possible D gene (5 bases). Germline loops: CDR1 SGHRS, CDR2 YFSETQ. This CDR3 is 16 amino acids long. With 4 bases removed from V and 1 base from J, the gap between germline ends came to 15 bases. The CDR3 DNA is TGCGCCAGCAGCATAGGGGCTCATAGGGCCAAAAACATTCAGTACTTC. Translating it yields CASSIGAHRAKNIQYF. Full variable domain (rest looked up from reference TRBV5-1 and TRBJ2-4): KAGVTQTPRYLIKTRGQQVTLSCSPISGHRSVSWYQQTPGQGLQFLFEYFSETQRNKGNFPGRFSGRQFSNSRSEMNVSTLELGDSALYLCASSIGAHRAKNIQYFGAGTRLSVL.

CDR3 sequence (DNA): TGCGCCAGCACTGGGACTAGCGGCTACGAGCAGTACTTC. Translated: CASTGTSGYEQYF. The J gene is TRBJ2-7, the V gene TRBV5-1, with 11 bases aligning to TRBD2. CDR1 and CDR2 (germline): SGHRS, YFSETQ. J lost 3 bases, V lost 6 bases, and 2 bases had no gene match. There are 13 residues in the CDR3.

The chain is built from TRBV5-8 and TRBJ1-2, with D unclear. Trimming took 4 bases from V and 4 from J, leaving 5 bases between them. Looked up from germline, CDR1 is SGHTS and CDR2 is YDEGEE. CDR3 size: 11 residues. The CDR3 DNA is TGTGCCAGCAGCCCGCTCTATGGCTACACCTTC. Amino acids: CASSPLYGYTF.

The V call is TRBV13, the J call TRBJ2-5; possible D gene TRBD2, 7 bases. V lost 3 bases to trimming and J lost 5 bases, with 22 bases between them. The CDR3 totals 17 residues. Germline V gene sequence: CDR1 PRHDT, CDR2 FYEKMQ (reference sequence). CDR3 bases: TGTGCCAGCAGCTTGGAAGGTGGACTAGGGGGAGGTGAGACCCAGTACTTC. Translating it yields CASSLEGGLGGGETQYF.

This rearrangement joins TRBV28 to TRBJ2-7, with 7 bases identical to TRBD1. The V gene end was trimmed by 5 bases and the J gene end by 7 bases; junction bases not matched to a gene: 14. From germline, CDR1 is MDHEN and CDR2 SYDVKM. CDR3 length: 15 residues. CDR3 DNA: TGTGCCAGCAGTCCTGTGACAGGGACCGGTGGGGAGCAGTACTTC. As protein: CASSPVTGTGGEQYF.

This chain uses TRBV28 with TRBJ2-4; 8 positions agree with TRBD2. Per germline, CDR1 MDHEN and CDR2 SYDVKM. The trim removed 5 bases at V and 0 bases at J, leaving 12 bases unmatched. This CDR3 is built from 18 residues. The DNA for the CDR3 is TGTGCCAGCAGTCCCACCCAACTAGCGGCCCTAGCCAAAAACATTCAGTACTTC. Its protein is CASSPTQLAALAKNIQYF.

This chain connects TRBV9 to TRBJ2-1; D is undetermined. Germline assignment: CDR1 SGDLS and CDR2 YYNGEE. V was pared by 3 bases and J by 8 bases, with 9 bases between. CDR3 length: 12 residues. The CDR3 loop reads CASSGRIDEQFF. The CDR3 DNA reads TGTGCCAGCAGCGGACGGATCGATGAGCAGTTCTTC.

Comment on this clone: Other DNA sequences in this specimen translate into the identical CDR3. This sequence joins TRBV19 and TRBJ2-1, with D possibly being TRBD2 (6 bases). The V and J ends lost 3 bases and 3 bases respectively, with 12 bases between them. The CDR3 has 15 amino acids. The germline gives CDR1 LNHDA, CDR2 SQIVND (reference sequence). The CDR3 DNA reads TGTGCCAGTAGTATCGGAGCGGGCGGCTACAATGAGCAGTTCTTC. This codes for CASSIGAGGYNEQFF.

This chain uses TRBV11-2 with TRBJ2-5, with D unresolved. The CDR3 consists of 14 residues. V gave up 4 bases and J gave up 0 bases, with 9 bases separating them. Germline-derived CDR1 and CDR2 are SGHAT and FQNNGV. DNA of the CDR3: TGTGCCAGCAGCTCCCCGATGTACCAAGAGACCCAGTACTTC. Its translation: CASSSPMYQETQYF.

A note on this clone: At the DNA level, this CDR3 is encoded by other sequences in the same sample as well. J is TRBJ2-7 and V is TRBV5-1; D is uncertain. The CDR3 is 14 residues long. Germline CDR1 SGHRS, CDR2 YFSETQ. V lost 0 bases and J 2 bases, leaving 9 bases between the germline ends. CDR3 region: CASSLAGSPYEQYF. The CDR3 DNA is TGCGCCAGCAGCTTGGCCGGCAGTCCCTACGAGCAGTACTTC.

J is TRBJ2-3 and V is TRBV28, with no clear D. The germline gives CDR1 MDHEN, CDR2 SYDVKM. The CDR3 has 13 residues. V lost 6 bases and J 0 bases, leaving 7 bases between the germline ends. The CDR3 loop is CASSPDSTDTQYF. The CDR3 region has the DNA TGTGCCAGCAGCCCCGACAGCACAGATACGCAGTATTTT.

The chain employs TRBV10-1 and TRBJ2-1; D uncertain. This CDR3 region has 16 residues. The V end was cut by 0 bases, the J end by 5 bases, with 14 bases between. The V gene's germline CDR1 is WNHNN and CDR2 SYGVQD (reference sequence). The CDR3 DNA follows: TGCGCCAGCAGTGAGTCCTGGCAAGCCCTAAACAATGAGCAGTTCTTC. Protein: CASSESWQALNNEQFF.

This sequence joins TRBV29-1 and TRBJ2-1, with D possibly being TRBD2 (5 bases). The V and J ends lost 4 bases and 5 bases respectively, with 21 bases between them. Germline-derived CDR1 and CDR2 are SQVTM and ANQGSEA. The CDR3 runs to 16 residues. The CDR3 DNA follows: TGCAGCGTTGTTGGTGGGAGCGGAATTAGGGACAATGAGCAGTTCTTC. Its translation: CSVVGGSGIRDNEQFF.

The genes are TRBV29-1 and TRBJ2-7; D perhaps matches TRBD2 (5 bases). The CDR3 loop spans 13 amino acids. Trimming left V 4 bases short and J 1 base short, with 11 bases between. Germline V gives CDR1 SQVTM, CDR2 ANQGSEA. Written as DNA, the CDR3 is TGCAGCGTTGTCATGAGGGAGTCCTACGAGCAGTACTTC. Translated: CSVVMRESYEQYF.

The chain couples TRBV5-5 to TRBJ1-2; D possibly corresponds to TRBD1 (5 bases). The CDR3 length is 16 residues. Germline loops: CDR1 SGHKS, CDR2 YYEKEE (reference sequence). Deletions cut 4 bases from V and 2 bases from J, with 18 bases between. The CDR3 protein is CASSPIPQGSNYGYTF. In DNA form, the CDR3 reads TGTGCCAGCAGCCCGATTCCGCAGGGTTCGAACTATGGCTACACCTTC.

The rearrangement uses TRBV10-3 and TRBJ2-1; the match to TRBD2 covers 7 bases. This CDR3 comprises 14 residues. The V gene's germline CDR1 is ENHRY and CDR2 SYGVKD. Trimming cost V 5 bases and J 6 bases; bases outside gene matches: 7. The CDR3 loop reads CAISSSGNINEQFF. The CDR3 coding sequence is TGTGCCATCAGTTCCAGCGGGAACATCAATGAGCAGTTCTTC.

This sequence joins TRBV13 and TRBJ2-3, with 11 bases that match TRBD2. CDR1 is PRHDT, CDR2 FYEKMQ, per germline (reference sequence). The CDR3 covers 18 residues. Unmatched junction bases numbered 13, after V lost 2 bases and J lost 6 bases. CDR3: CASSLRLAGLLFGDTQYF. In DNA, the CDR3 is TGTGCCAGCAGCTTAAGACTAGCGGGACTCCTTTTTGGTGATACGCAGTATTTT.

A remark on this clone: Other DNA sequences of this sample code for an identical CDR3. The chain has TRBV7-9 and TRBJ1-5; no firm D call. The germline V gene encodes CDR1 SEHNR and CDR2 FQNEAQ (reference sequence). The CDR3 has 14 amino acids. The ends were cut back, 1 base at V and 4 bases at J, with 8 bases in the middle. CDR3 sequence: CASSLEGGNQPQHF. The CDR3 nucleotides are TGTGCCAGCAGCTTAGAAGGAGGGAATCAGCCCCAGCATTTT.

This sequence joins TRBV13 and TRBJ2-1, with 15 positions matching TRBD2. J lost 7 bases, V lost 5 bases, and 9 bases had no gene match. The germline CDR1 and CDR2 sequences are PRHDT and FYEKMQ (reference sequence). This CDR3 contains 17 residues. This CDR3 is CASSGPGTSGRSNEQFF. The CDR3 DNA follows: TGTGCCAGCAGCGGCCCCGGGACTAGCGGGAGGAGTAATGAGCAGTTCTTC. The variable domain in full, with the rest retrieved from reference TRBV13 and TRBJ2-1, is AAGVIQSPRHLIKEKRETATLKCYPIPRHDTVYWYQQGPGQDPQFLISFYEKMQSDKGSIPDRFSAQQFSDYHSELNMSSLELGDSALYFCASSGPGTSGRSNEQFFGPGTRLTVL.

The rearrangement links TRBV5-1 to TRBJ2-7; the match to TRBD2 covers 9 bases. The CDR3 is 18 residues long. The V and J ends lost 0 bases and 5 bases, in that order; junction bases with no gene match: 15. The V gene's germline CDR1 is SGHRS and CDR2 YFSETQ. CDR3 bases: TGCGCCAGCAGCTTGGGACTAGCGGAGGGGATCGGTTGGGACGAGCAGTACTTC. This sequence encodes CASSLGLAEGIGWDEQYF. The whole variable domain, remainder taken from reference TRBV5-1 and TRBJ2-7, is KAGVTQTPRYLIKTRGQQVTLSCSPISGHRSVSWYQQTPGQGLQFLFEYFSETQRNKGNFPGRFSGRQFSNSRSEMNVSTLELGDSALYLCASSLGLAEGIGWDEQYFGPGTRLTVT.

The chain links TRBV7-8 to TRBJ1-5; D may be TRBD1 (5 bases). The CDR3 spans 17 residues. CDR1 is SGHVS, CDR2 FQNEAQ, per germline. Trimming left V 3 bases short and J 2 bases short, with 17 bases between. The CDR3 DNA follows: TGTGCCAGCAGCTTTGAAGGGGTTCGATCTGGCAATCAGCCCCAGCATTTT. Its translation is CASSFEGVRSGNQPQHF. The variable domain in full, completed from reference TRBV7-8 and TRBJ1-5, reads GAGVSQSPRYKVAKRGQDVALRCDPISGHVSLFWYQQALGQGPEFLTYFQNEAQLDKSGLPSDRFFAERPEGSVSTLKIQRTQQEDSAVYLCASSFEGVRSGNQPQHFGDGTRLSIL.

CDR3 DNA sequence: TGTGCCAGCAGCACCGCCTACGAGCAGTACTTC. Encoded protein: CASSTAYEQYF. The genes are TRBV11-2 and TRBJ2-7, with D unresolved. Germline CDR1 reads SGHAT; CDR2 reads FQNNGV. V was pared by 5 bases and J by 2 bases, with 4 bases between. CDR3 length equals 11 residues.

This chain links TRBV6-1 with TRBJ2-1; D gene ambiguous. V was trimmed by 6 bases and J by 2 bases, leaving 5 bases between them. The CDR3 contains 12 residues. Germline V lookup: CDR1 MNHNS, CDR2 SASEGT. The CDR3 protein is CASSLTYNEQFF. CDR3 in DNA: TGTGCCAGCAGCCTGACCTACAATGAGCAGTTCTTC.

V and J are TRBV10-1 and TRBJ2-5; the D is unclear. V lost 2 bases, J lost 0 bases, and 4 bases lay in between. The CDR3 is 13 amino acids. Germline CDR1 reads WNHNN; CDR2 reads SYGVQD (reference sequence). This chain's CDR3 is CASSEGHQETQYF. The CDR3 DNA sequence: TGCGCCAGCAGTGAGGGTCACCAAGAGACCCAGTACTTC.

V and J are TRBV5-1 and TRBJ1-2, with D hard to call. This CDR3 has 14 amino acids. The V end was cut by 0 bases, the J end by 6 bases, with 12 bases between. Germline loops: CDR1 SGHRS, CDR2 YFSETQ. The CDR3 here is CASSLARDVDGYTF. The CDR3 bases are TGCGCCAGCAGCTTGGCCCGGGATGTCGATGGCTACACCTTC.

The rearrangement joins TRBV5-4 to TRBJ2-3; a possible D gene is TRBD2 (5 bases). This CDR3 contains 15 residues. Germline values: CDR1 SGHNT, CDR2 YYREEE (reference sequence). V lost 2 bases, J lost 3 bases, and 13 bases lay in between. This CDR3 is CASSFGKGGTDTQYF. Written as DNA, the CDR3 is TGTGCCAGCAGCTTCGGGAAGGGTGGGACAGATACGCAGTATTTT.

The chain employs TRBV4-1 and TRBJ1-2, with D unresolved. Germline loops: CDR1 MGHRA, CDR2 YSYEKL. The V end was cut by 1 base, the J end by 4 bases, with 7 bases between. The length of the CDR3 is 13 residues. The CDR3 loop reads CASSQGGAYGYTF. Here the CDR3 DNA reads TGCGCCAGCAGCCAAGGGGGTGCCTATGGCTACACCTTC.

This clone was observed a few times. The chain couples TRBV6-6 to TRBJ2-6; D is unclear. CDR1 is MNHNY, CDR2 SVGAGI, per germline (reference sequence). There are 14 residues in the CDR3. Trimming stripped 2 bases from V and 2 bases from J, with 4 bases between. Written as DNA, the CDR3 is TGTGCCAGCAGTTACCCAGCTGGGGCCAACGTCCTGACTTTC. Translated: CASSYPAGANVLTF.

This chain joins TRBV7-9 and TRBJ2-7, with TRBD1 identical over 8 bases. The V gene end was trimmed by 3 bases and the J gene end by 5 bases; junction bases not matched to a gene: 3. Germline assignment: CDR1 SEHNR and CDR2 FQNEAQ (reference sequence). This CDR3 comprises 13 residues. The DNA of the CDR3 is TGTGCCAGCAGCTTGACAGGGGCCCACGAGCAGTACTTC. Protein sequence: CASSLTGAHEQYF.

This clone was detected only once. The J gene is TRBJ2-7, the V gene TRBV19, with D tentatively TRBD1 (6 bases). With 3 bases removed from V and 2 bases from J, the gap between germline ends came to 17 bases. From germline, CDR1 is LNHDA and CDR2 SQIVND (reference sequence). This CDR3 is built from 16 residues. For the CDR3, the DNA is TGTGCCAGTAGTATCGGTCCACAGGGCGGAACCTACGAGCAGTACTTC. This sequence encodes CASSIGPQGGTYEQYF. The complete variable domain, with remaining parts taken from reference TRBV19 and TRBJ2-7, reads DGGITQSPKYLFRKEGQNVTLSCEQNLNHDAMYWYRQDPGQGLRLIYYSQIVNDFQKGDIAEGYSVSREKKESFPLTVTSAQKNPTAFYLCASSIGPQGGTYEQYFGPGTRLTVT.

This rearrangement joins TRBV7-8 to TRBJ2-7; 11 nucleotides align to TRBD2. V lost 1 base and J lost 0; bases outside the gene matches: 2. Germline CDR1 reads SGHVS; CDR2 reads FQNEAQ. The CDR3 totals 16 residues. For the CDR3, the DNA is TGTGCCAGCAGCTTAGAGCTAGCGGGAGGCTCCTACGAGCAGTACTTC. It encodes CASSLELAGGSYEQYF. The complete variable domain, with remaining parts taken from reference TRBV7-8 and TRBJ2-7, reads GAGVSQSPRYKVAKRGQDVALRCDPISGHVSLFWYQQALGQGPEFLTYFQNEAQLDKSGLPSDRFFAERPEGSVSTLKIQRTQQEDSAVYLCASSLELAGGSYEQYFGPGTRLTVT.